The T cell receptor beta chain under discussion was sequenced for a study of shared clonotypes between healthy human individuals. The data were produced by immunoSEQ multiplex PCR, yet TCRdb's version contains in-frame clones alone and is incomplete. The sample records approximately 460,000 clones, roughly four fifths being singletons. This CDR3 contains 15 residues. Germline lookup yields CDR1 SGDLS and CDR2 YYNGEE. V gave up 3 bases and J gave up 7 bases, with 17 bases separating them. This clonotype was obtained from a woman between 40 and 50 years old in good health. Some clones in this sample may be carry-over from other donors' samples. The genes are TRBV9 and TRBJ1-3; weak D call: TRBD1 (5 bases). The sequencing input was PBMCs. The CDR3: CASSAGGDTRNTIYF. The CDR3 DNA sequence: TGTGCCAGCAGCGCCGGAGGGGATACTCGGAACACCATATATTTT. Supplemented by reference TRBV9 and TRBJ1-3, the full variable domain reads DSGVTQTPKHLITATGQRVTLRCSPRSGDLSVYWYQQSLDQGLQFLIQYYNGEERAKGNILERFSAQQFPDLHSELNLSSLELGDSALYFCASSAGGDTRNTIYFGEGSWLTVV.